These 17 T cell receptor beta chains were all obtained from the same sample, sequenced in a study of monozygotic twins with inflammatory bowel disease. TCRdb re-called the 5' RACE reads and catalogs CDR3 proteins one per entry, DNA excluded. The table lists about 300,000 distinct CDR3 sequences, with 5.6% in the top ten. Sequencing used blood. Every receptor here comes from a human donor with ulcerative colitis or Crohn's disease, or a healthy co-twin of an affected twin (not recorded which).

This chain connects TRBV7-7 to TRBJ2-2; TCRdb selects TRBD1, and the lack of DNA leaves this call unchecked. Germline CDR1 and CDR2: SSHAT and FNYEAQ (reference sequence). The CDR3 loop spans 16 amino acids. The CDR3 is CASSSVVGPNTGELFF. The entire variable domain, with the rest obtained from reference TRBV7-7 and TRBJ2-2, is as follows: GAGVSQSPRYKVTKRGQDVTLRCDPISSHATLYWYQQALGQGPEFLTYFNYEAQPDKSGLPSDRFSAERPEGSISTLTIQRTEQRDSAMYRCASSSVVGPNTGELFFGEGSRLTVL.

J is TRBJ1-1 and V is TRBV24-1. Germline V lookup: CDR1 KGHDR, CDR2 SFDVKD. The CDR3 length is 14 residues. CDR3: CATSDLQREIGAFF.

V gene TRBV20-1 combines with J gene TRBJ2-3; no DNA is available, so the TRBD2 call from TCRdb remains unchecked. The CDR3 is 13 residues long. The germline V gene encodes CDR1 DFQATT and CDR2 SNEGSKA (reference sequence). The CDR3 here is CSAPASGTDTQYF.

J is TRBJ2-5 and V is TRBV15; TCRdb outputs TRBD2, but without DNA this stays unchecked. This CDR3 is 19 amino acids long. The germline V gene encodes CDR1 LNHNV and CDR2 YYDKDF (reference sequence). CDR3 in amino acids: CATSRGIGGSARGWETQYF.

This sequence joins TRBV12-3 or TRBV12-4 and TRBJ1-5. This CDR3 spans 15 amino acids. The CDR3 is CASSLASTVGWPQHF.

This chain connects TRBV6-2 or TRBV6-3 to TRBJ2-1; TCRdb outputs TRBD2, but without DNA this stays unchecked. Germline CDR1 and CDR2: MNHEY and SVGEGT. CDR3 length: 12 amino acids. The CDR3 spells CASSILAREQFF.

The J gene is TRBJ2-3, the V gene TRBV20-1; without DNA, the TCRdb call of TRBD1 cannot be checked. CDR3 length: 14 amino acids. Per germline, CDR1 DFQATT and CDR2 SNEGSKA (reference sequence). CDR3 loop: CSARDGGLTDTQYF.

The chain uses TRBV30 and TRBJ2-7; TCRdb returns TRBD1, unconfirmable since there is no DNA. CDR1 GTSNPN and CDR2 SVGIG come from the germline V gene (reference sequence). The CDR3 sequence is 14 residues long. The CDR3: CAWSSGQGLYEQYF.

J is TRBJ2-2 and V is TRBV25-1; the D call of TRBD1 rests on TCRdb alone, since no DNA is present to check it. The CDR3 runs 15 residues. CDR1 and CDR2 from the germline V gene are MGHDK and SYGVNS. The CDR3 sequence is CASSEYGRDTGELFF.

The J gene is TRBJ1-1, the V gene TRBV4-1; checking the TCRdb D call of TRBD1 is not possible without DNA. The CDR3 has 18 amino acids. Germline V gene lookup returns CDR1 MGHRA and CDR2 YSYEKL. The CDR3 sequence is CASSHRPPNREIGTEAFF.

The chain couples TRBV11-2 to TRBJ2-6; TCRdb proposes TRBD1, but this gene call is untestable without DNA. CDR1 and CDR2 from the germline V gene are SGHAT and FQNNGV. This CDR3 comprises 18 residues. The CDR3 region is CASSFRGQGAVGANVLTF.

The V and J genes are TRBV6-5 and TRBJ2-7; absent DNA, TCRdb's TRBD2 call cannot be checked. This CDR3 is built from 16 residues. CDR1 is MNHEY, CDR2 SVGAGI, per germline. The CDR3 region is CASSFSTSGKTYEQYF.

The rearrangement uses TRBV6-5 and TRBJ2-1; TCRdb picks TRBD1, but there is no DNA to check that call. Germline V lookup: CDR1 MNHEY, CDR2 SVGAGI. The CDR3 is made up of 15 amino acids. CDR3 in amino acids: CASSSTGRGYNEQFF.

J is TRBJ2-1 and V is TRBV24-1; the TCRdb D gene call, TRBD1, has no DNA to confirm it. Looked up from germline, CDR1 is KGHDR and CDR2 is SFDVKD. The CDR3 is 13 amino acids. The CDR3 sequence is CATAPQGYNEQFF.

The CDR3 loop is CSASGGALLVNTEAFF. The chain is built from TRBV20-1 and TRBJ1-1; TCRdb designates TRBD1, a call that cannot be tested without DNA. This CDR3 comprises 16 residues. Germline V gives CDR1 DFQATT, CDR2 SNEGSKA (reference sequence).

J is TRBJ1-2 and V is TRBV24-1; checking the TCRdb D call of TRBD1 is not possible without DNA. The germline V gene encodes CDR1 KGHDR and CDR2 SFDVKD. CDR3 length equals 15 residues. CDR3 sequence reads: CATRDPTGGSYGYTF.

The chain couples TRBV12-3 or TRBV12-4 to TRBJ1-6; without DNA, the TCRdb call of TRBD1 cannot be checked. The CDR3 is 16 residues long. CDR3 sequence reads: CSSSLIWGSYNSPLHF.